A selection of T cell receptor beta chains follows, all from one sample in a study of T cells in Graves' hyperthyroidism and ophthalmopathy. TCRdb reanalysed the multiplex PCR reads using MiXCR and keeps one entry per CDR3 protein. The table shows some 350,000 distinct CDR3 sequences, with over 15% occurring only once. The sample comprised blood. The origin of the receptors is a woman aged 18 to 35 with Graves' hyperthyroidism. Both conserved end residues are part of each CDR3. The D gene is left open where the match is weak. The size entry is marked missing in some rows and otherwise reads once, few, many or a size class.

j_gene: TRBJ2-2
d_gene: -
abundance: many
v_gene: TRBV18
CDR3aa: CASSSTQLSGTGELFF
CDR3nt: TGTGCCAGCTCATCGACTCAACTGTCGGGCACCGGGGAGCTGTTTTTT

j_gene: TRBJ1-1
d_gene: TRBD1
abundance: many
v_gene: TRBV18
CDR3aa: CASSPRQGPDTEAFF
CDR3nt: TGTGCCAGCTCCCCCAGACAGGGCCCCGACACTGAAGCTTTCTTT

j_gene: TRBJ2-7
d_gene: -
abundance: many
v_gene: TRBV2
CDR3aa: CATRLMQRTGPYF
CDR3nt: TGTGCCACCCGGCTCATGCAACGGACGGGGCCGTACTTC

j_gene: TRBJ1-1
d_gene: -
abundance: many
v_gene: TRBV12-3/TRBV12-4
CDR3aa: CASSYGHRRAEAFF
CDR3nt: TGTGCCAGCAGTTATGGACACCGACGGGCTGAAGCTTTCTTT

j_gene: TRBJ1-1
d_gene: -
abundance: many
v_gene: TRBV6-1
CDR3aa: CASSVPRSRRSSKNTEAFF
CDR3nt: TGTGCCAGCAGTGTCCCGCGTTCGCGCCGCTCGTCCAAGAACACTGAAGCTTTCTTT

j_gene: TRBJ1-1
d_gene: -
abundance: many
v_gene: TRBV29-1
CDR3aa: CSVVGGENTEAFF
CDR3nt: TGCAGCGTTGTCGGGGGCGAAAACACTGAAGCTTTCTTT

j_gene: TRBJ2-7
d_gene: -
abundance: many
v_gene: TRBV30
CDR3aa: CAWRRVTGRDYEQYF
CDR3nt: TGTGCCTGGAGGAGGGTGACAGGACGGGACTACGAGCAGTACTTC

j_gene: TRBJ1-5
d_gene: -
abundance: few
v_gene: TRBV6-2/TRBV6-3
CDR3aa: CASSYTVQQPQHF
CDR3nt: TGTGCCAGCAGCTATACGGTGCAACAGCCCCAGCATTTT

j_gene: TRBJ1-5
d_gene: -
abundance: many
v_gene: TRBV28
CDR3aa: CASTTLSGTYSNQPQHF
CDR3nt: TGTGCCAGCACCACATTGTCCGGGACTTATAGCAATCAGCCCCAGCATTTT

j_gene: TRBJ1-1
d_gene: -
abundance: -
v_gene: TRBV30
CDR3aa: CAWTEGAADTEAFF
CDR3nt: TGTGCCTGGACCGAAGGAGCAGCTGACACTGAAGCTTTCTTT

j_gene: TRBJ1-5
d_gene: -
abundance: many
v_gene: TRBV20-1
CDR3aa: CSARDFIQGHQPQHF
CDR3nt: TGCAGTGCTAGAGATTTCATACAGGGTCATCAGCCCCAGCATTTT

j_gene: TRBJ1-3
d_gene: -
abundance: many
v_gene: TRBV6-2/TRBV6-3
CDR3aa: CASRLGLPGNTIYF
CDR3nt: TGTGCCAGCAGATTGGGACTTCCTGGAAACACCATATATTTT

j_gene: TRBJ2-7
d_gene: TRBD2
abundance: many
v_gene: TRBV11-2
CDR3aa: CASSLWTSDYEQYF
CDR3nt: TGTGCCAGCAGCTTATGGACTAGCGACTACGAGCAGTACTTC

j_gene: TRBJ2-3
d_gene: TRBD1
abundance: -
v_gene: TRBV5-6
CDR3aa: CASSSQGDADTQYF
CDR3nt: TGTGCCAGCAGCTCTCAGGGGGACGCAGATACGCAGTATTTT

j_gene: TRBJ2-5
d_gene: -
abundance: many
v_gene: TRBV28
CDR3aa: CASSFSNTFRVQYF
CDR3nt: TGTGCCAGCAGTTTTTCGAACACATTCAGGGTCCAGTACTTC

j_gene: TRBJ1-1
d_gene: -
abundance: many
v_gene: TRBV6-1
CDR3aa: CASTKNTEAFF
CDR3nt: TGTGCCAGCACTAAAAACACTGAAGCTTTCTTT

j_gene: TRBJ2-5
d_gene: TRBD1
abundance: few
v_gene: TRBV7-6
CDR3aa: CASRPRDRTYF
CDR3nt: TGTGCCAGCAGACCTCGGGACAGGACGTACTTC

j_gene: TRBJ1-3
d_gene: -
abundance: many
v_gene: TRBV12-3/TRBV12-4
CDR3aa: CASIRESSGNTIYF
CDR3nt: TGTGCCAGCATCAGGGAGTCCTCTGGAAACACCATATATTTT

j_gene: TRBJ1-1
d_gene: -
abundance: many
v_gene: TRBV6-1
CDR3aa: CASSEAAGWNTEAFF
CDR3nt: TGTGCCAGCAGTGAAGCGGCAGGTTGGAACACTGAAGCTTTCTTT

j_gene: TRBJ1-2
d_gene: -
abundance: many
v_gene: TRBV6-5
CDR3aa: CASSYSPERYGYTF
CDR3nt: TGTGCCAGCAGTTACTCGCCGGAGCGGTATGGCTACACCTTC

j_gene: TRBJ2-7
d_gene: -
abundance: many
v_gene: TRBV5-1
CDR3aa: CASSLDGGPIGEQYF
CDR3nt: TGCGCCAGCAGCTTGGATGGGGGGCCAATAGGGGAGCAGTACTTC

j_gene: TRBJ1-2
d_gene: -
abundance: -
v_gene: TRBV6-5
CDR3aa: CASSYEQGKGYTF
CDR3nt: TGTGCCAGCAGTTACGAGCAGGGGAAGGGCTACACCTTC

j_gene: TRBJ2-7
d_gene: -
abundance: many
v_gene: TRBV6-1
CDR3aa: CASSETTWHLGTELYF
CDR3nt: TGTGCCAGCAGTGAAACCACCTGGCATCTAGGGACCGAGCTGTACTTC

j_gene: TRBJ2-5
d_gene: TRBD1
abundance: many
v_gene: TRBV15
CDR3aa: CATSRDVGTAKTQYF
CDR3nt: TGTGCCACCAGCAGAGATGTGGGGACAGCCAAGACCCAGTACTTC

j_gene: TRBJ1-2
d_gene: -
abundance: many
v_gene: TRBV14
CDR3aa: CASSQWGGHGYTF
CDR3nt: TGTGCCAGCAGCCAATGGGGCGGCCATGGCTACACCTTC

j_gene: TRBJ1-3
d_gene: -
abundance: many
v_gene: TRBV4-2
CDR3aa: CASSQEASPGNTIYF
CDR3nt: TGTGCCAGCAGCCAAGAAGCCAGCCCTGGAAACACCATATATTTT

j_gene: TRBJ1-1
d_gene: -
abundance: many
v_gene: TRBV30
CDR3aa: CAWSVQRETEAFF
CDR3nt: TGTGCCTGGAGTGTACAGAGGGAGACTGAAGCTTTCTTT

j_gene: TRBJ1-1
d_gene: -
abundance: many
v_gene: TRBV27
CDR3aa: CASSLKGRTEAFF
CDR3nt: TGTGCCAGCAGTTTAAAAGGGAGAACTGAAGCTTTCTTT

j_gene: TRBJ2-7
d_gene: -
abundance: -
v_gene: TRBV6-5
CDR3aa: CASSSRGYSYEQYF
CDR3nt: TGTGCCAGCAGTTCTCGAGGCTATTCCTACGAGCAGTACTTC

j_gene: TRBJ2-4
d_gene: TRBD2
abundance: many
v_gene: TRBV6-1
CDR3aa: CASSGGSRLADIQYF
CDR3nt: TGTGCCAGCAGTGGCGGGTCAAGACTAGCGGACATTCAGTACTTC

j_gene: TRBJ2-5
d_gene: -
abundance: many
v_gene: TRBV5-6
CDR3aa: CASSFLGVGETQYF
CDR3nt: TGTGCCAGCAGCTTCCTTGGGGTCGGAGAGACCCAGTACTTC

j_gene: TRBJ1-2
d_gene: -
abundance: many
v_gene: TRBV18
CDR3aa: CASSPQLREGYTF
CDR3nt: TGTGCCAGCTCACCACAATTGAGGGAAGGCTACACCTTC

j_gene: TRBJ1-2
d_gene: TRBD1
abundance: -
v_gene: TRBV5-1
CDR3aa: CATATGTGGFFGYTF
CDR3nt: TGCGCCACTGCGACCGGGACAGGGGGCTTCTTCGGCTACACCTTC

j_gene: TRBJ2-5
d_gene: TRBD2
abundance: few
v_gene: TRBV5-1
CDR3aa: CASSLREDWGTQYF
CDR3nt: TGCGCCAGCAGCTTGCGGGAGGACTGGGGGACCCAGTACTTC

j_gene: TRBJ2-7
d_gene: -
abundance: many
v_gene: TRBV29-1
CDR3aa: CSVASGHEQYF
CDR3nt: TGCAGCGTTGCGTCAGGCCACGAGCAGTACTTC

j_gene: TRBJ1-5
d_gene: -
abundance: -
v_gene: TRBV12-3/TRBV12-4
CDR3aa: CASSFSHRNQPQHF
CDR3nt: TGTGCCAGCAGTTTTTCACACCGCAATCAGCCCCAGCATTTT

j_gene: TRBJ2-7
d_gene: TRBD1
abundance: many
v_gene: TRBV11-1
CDR3aa: CASSSYGQGHDYEQYF
CDR3nt: TGTGCCAGCAGCAGTTACGGACAGGGGCACGACTACGAGCAGTACTTC